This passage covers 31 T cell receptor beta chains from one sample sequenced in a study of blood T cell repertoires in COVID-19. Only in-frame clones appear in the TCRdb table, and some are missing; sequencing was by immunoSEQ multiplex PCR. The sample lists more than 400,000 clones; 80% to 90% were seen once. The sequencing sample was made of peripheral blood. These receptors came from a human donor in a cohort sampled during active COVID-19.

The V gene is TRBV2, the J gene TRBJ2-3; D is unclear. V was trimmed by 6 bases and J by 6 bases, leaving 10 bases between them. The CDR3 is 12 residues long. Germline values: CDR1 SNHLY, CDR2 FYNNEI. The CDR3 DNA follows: TGTGCCAGCAGCCCCTGGCCTGATACGCAGTATTTT. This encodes CASSPWPDTQYF.

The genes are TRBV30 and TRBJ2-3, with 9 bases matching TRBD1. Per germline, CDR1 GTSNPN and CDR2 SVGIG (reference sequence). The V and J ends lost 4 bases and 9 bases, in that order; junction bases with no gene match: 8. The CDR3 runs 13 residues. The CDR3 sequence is CAWIPWDRVTQYF. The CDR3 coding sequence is TGTGCCTGGATCCCCTGGGACAGGGTGACGCAGTATTTT.

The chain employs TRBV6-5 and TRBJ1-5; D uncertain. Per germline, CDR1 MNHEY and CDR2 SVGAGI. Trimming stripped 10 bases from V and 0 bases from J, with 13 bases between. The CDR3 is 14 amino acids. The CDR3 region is CATRQHNSNQPQHF. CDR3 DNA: TGTGCCACCCGTCAACACAATAGCAATCAGCCCCAGCATTTT.

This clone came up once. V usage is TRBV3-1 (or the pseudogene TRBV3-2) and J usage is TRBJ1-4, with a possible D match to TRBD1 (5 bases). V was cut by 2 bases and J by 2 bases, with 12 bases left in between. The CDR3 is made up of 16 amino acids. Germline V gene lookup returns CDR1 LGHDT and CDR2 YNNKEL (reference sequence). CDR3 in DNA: TGTGCCAGCAGCCAATCCCGTCGGGGGACTAATGAAAAACTGTTTTTT. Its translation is CASSQSRRGTNEKLFF.

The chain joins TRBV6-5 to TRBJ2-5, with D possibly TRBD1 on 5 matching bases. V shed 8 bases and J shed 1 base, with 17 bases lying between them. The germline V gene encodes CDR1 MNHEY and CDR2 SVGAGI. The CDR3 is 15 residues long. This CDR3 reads CASSKRGTLQETQYF. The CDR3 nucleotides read TGTGCCAGCTCGAAAAGGGGTACGCTCCAAGAGACCCAGTACTTC.

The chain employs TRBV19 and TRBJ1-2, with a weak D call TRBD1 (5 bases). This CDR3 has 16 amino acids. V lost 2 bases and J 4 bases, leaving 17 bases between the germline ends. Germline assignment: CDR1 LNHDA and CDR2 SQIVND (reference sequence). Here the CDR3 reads CASSIRQGGILYGYTF. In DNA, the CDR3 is TGTGCCAGTAGTATACGTCAGGGCGGGATACTCTATGGCTACACCTTC.

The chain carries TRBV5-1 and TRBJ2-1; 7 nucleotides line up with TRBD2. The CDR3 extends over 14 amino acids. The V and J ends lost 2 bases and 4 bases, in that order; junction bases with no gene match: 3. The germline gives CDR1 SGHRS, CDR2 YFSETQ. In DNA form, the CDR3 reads TGCGCCAGCAGCTTAGACGGGGGGTACAATGAGCAGTTCTTC. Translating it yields CASSLDGGYNEQFF. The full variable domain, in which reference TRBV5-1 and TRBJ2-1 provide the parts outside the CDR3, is KAGVTQTPRYLIKTRGQQVTLSCSPISGHRSVSWYQQTPGQGLQFLFEYFSETQRNKGNFPGRFSGRQFSNSRSEMNVSTLELGDSALYLCASSLDGGYNEQFFGPGTRLTVL.

CDR3 in DNA: TGTGCCAGCACCAAAGCGGGAGAGGGTGCCTACGAGCAGTACTTC. Translating it yields CASTKAGEGAYEQYF. The chain carries TRBV6-6 and TRBJ2-7, with 8 bases identical to TRBD2. V trimming: 7 bases; J trimming: 2 bases; junction bases outside the gene matches: 10. This CDR3 region has 15 residues. Germline V gene data show CDR1 as MNHNY and CDR2 as SVGAGI (reference sequence).

The CDR3 coding sequence is TGTGCCAGCAGGGTACTAGCGGGAGAGGGGAAGACCCAGTACTTC. It yields the protein CASRVLAGEGKTQYF. The rearrangement uses TRBV28 and TRBJ2-5, with 11 bases lining up with TRBD2. Per germline, CDR1 MDHEN and CDR2 SYDVKM. This CDR3 is built from 15 residues. Trimming removed 6 bases from V and 6 bases from J; junction bases left unmatched: 9.

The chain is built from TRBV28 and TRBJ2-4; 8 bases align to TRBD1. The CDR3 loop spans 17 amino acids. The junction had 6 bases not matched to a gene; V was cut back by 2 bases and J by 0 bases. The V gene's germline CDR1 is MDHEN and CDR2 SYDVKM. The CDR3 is CASSLRTGLLAKNIQYF. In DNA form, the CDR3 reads TGTGCCAGCAGTTTACGGACAGGGCTTTTAGCCAAAAACATTCAGTACTTC.

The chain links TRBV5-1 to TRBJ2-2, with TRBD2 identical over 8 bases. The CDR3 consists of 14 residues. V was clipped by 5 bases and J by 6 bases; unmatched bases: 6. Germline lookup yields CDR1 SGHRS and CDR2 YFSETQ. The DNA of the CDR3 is TGCGCCAGCAGGGGTAGCGGGAAACCCGGGGAGCTGTTTTTT. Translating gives CASRGSGKPGELFF.

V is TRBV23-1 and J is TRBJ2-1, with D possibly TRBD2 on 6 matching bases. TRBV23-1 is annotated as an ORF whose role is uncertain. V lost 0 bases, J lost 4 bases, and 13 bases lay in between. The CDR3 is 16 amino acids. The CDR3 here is CASSQSGVAAYNEQFF. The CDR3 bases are TGCGCCAGCAGTCAATCGGGGGTAGCGGCTTACAATGAGCAGTTCTTC.

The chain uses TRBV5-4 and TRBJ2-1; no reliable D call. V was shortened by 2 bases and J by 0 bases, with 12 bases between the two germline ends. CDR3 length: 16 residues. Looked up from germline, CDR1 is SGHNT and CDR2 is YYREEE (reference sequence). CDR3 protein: CASSLKTTYSYNEQFF. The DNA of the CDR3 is TGTGCCAGCAGCTTAAAAACTACCTACTCCTACAATGAGCAGTTCTTC.

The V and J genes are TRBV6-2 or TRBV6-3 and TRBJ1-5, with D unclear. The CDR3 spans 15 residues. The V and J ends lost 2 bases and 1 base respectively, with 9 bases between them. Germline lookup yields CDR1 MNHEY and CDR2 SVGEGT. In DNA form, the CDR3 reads TGTGCCAGCAGTTACACCCGACAAAGCAATCAGCCCCAGCATTTT. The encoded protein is CASSYTRQSNQPQHF.

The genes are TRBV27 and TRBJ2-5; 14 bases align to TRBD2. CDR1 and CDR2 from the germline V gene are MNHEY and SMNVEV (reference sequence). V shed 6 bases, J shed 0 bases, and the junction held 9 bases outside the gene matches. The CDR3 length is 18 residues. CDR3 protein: CASSGLAGGLRYQETQYF. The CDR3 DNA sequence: TGTGCCAGCAGCGGACTAGCGGGAGGCCTAAGGTACCAAGAGACCCAGTACTTC.

As DNA, the CDR3 is TGTGCCAGCAGCCTTGATGGGGGAGGGCCCTACAATGAGCAGTTCTTC. This codes for CASSLDGGGPYNEQFF. This rearrangement joins TRBV7-6 to TRBJ2-1, with TRBD2 matching 7 bases. The V segment lost 5 bases and the J segment 2 bases; nucleotides outside the gene matches: 9. The CDR3 is 16 amino acids. Per germline, CDR1 SGHVS and CDR2 FNYEAQ. Full variable domain (outside the CDR3, taken from reference TRBV7-6 and TRBJ2-1): GAGVSQSPRYKVTKRGQDVALRCDPISGHVSLYWYRQALGQGPEFLTYFNYEAQQDKSGLPNDRFSAERPEGSISTLTIQRTEQRDSAMYRCASSLDGGGPYNEQFFGPGTRLTVL.

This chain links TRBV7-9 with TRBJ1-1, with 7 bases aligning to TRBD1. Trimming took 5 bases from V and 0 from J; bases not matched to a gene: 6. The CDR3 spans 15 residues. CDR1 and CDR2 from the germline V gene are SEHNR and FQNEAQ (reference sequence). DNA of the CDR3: TGTGCCAGCAGCCCCAGACAGGGTGTGAACACTGAAGCTTTCTTT. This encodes CASSPRQGVNTEAFF.

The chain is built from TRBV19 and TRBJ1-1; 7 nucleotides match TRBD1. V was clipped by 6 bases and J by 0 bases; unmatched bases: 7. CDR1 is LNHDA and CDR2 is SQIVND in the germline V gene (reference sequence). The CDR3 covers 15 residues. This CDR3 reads CASSSTGRLNTEAFF. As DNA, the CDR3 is TGTGCCAGTAGCTCGACAGGGCGTTTGAACACTGAAGCTTTCTTT.

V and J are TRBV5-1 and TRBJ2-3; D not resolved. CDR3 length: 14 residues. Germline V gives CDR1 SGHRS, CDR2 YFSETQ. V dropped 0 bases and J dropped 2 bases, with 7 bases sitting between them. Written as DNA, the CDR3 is TGCGCCAGCAGCTTGGGGCAGTACACAGATACGCAGTATTTT. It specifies CASSLGQYTDTQYF.

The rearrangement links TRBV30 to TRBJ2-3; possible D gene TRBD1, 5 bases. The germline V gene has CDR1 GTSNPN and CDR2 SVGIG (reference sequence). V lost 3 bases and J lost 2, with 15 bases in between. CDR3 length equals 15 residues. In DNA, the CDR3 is TGTGCCTGGAGAAGGAGCAGGGCGTTCACAGATACGCAGTATTTT. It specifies CAWRRSRAFTDTQYF.

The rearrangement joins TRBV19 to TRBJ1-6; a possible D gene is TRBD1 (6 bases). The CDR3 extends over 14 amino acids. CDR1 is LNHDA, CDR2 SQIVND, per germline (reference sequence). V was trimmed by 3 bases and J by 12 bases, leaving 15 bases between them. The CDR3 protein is CASSIGDTVLPLHF. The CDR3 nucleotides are TGTGCCAGTAGTATCGGGGACACCGTATTACCCCTCCACTTT.

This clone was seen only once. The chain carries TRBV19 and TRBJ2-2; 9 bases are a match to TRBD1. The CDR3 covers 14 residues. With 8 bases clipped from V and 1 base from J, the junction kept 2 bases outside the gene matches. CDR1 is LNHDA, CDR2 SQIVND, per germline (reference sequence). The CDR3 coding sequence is TGTGCCAGTCGACAGGGGGAGAACACCGGGGAGCTGTTTTTT. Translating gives CASRQGENTGELFF. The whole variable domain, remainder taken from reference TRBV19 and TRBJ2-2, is DGGITQSPKYLFRKEGQNVTLSCEQNLNHDAMYWYRQDPGQGLRLIYYSQIVNDFQKGDIAEGYSVSREKKESFPLTVTSAQKNPTAFYLCASRQGENTGELFFGEGSRLTVL.

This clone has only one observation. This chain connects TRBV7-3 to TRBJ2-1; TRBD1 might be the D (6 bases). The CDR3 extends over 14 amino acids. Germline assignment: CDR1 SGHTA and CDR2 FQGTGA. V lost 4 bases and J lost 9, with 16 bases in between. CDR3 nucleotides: TGTGCCAGCAGCTGGAACAGGGCGGGCGGTGAGCAGTTCTTC. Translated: CASSWNRAGGEQFF.

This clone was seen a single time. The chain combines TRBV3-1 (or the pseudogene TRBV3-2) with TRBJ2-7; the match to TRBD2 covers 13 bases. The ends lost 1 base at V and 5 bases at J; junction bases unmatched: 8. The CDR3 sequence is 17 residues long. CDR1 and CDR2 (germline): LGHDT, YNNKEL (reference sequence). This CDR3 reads CASSQGTSGRWDHEQYF. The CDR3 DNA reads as TGTGCCAGCAGCCAAGGGACTAGCGGGAGATGGGACCACGAGCAGTACTTC.

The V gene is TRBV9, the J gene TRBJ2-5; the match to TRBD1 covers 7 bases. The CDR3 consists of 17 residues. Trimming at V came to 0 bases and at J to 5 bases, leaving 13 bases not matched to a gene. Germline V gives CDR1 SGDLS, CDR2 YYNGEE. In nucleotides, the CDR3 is TGTGCCAGCAGCGTAGCGGCAACGACAGGGCGTTCCGAGACCCAGTACTTC. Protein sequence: CASSVAATTGRSETQYF.

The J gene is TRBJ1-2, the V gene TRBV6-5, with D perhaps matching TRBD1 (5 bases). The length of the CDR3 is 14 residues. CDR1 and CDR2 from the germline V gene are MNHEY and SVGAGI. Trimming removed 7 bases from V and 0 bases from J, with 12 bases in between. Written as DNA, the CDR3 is TGTGCCAGCATCCAGGGTGGAGCTAACTATGGCTACACCTTC. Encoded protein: CASIQGGANYGYTF.

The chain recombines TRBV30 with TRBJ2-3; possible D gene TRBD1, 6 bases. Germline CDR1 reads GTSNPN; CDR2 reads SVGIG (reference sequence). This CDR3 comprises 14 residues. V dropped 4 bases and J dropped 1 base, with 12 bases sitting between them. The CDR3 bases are TGTGCCTGGACTTTGAAGGGGGGCACAGATACGCAGTATTTT. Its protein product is CAWTLKGGTDTQYF. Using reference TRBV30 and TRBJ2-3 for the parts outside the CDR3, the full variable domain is SQTIHQWPATLVQPVGSPLSLECTVEGTSNPNLYWYRQAAGRGLQLLFYSVGIGQISSEVPQNLSASRPQDRQFILSSKKLLLSDSGFYLCAWTLKGGTDTQYFGPGTRLTVL.

CDR3 bases: TGTGCCACCAGCAGAGAACTACTTTCAACGGGGACTGAAGCTTTCTTT. This translates into CATSRELLSTGTEAFF. The chain joins TRBV15 to TRBJ1-1; D gene unclear. V was trimmed by 0 bases and J by 5 bases, leaving 16 bases between them. CDR3 length: 16 residues. Germline loops: CDR1 LNHNV, CDR2 YYDKDF (reference sequence).

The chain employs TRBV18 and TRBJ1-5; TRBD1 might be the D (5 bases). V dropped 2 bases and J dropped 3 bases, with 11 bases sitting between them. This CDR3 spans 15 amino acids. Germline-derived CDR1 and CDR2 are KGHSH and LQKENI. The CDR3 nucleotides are TGTGCCAGCTCACCAGAGCGGGGGTACAATCAGCCCCAGCATTTT. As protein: CASSPERGYNQPQHF.

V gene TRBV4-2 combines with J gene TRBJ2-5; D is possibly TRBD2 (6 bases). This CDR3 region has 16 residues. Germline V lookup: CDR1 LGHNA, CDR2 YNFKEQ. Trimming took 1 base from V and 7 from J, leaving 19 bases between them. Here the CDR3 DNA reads TGTGCCAGCAGCCAAGCCCCACCGACTAGTATCGGGACCCAGTACTTC. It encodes CASSQAPPTSIGTQYF.

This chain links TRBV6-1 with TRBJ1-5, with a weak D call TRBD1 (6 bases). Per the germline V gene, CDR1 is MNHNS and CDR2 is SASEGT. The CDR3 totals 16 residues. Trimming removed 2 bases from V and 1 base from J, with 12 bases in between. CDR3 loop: CASSENRAISNQPQHF. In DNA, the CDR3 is TGTGCCAGCAGTGAAAACAGGGCGATCAGCAATCAGCCCCAGCATTTT.